This T cell receptor (beta chain) was retrieved from a study of blood T cell repertoires in COVID-19. Across the whole study: Collection of acute and convalescent COVID-19 samples took place in the United States, Italy and Spain.

This table comes from immunoSEQ multiplex PCR, and its TCRdb copy is limited to in-frame clones, with some not included. The profile covers 100,000 or so clones, with roughly 85% appearing a single time and approximately 2.6% taken by the ten largest. V shed 5 bases and J 5 bases; nucleotides not matched to a gene: 13. Per the germline V gene, CDR1 is SGHTA and CDR2 is FQGNSA. This CDR3 has 16 residues. Sequencing was performed on PBMCs or T cells enriched from blood (not recorded which). The sequence was obtained from a woman between 50 and 59 years old who had recovered from COVID-19. This chain joins TRBV7-2 and TRBJ2-5; 8 nucleotides agree with TRBD2. The CDR3: CASSPRTSLGHETQYF. The CDR3 DNA follows: TGTGCCAGCAGCCCACGGACTAGCTTAGGGCACGAGACCCAGTACTTC.